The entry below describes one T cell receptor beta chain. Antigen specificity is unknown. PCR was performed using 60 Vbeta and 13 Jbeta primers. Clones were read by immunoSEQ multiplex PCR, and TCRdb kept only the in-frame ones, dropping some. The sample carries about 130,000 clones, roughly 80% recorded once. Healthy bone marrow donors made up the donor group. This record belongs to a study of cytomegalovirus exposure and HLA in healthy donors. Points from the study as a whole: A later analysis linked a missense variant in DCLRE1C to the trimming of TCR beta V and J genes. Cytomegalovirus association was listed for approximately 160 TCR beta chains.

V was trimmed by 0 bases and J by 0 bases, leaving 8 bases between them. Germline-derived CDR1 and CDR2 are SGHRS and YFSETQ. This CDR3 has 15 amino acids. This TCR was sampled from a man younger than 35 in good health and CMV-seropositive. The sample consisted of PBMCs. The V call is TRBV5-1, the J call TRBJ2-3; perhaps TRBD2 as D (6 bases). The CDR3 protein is CASSLVRGSTDTQYF. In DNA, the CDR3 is TGCGCCAGCAGCTTGGTTCGGGGGAGCACAGATACGCAGTATTTT.